This T cell receptor beta chain was found in a study of blood T cell repertoires in COVID-19. Overall study context: COVID-19 samples, acute and convalescent, were from the United States, Italy and Spain. Sources were T cells, B-cell-depleted T cells, or PBMCs; the material itself was cDNA or gDNA.

This CDR3 is built from 13 residues. V lost 7 bases and J lost 1, with 8 bases in between. Only one count was recorded for this clone. As handled by the study authors: Reference gene primers were amplified, and this amplification served to estimate nucleated cell counts. Sequenced by immunoSEQ multiplex PCR; TCRdb stores in-frame clones only, minus some. That table gives V, J and clone size, and the DNA gave D and trimming. Among about 140,000 clones, almost 90% were seen once, and the ten largest hold about 10%. The specimen sequenced was peripheral blood. The origin of this receptor is a man aged 50 or older with active or convalescent COVID-19. This chain joins TRBV12-3 or TRBV12-4 and TRBJ1-5, with D possibly being TRBD1 (5 bases). CDR3 DNA: TGTGCCAGCAAACGACAGAGCAATCAGCCCCAGCATTTT. This encodes CASKRQSNQPQHF.